The 32 T cell receptor beta chains given below trace back to one sample, sequenced in a study of cytomegalovirus exposure and HLA in healthy donors (dated by TCRdb to 2017 to 2019). Libraries were built with the immunoSEQ multiplex PCR assay. For the multiplex PCR, a mixture combining 60 forward primers for TCR Vbeta segments and 13 reverse primers for TCR Jbeta segments was used. TCRdb provides this immuneACCESS table in a form limited to in-frame rearrangements. Some clones are lacking; in checked studies, under half of them reflect an unresolved V gene, and why the rest are absent is not known. In all, the sample holds 140,000 or so clones, and about 70% of those were seen once. In total, the top ten clones hold approximately 2% of the sample. Sequencing was performed on PBMCs. Source of these receptors: a woman aged 40 to 49 in good health and CMV-seronegative.

The chain joins TRBV6-5 to TRBJ1-3; D not resolved. V lost 4 bases, J lost 7 bases, and 20 bases lay in between. The V gene's germline CDR1 is MNHEY and CDR2 SVGAGI. This CDR3 has 16 residues. The CDR3 region is CASSFDVASLGNTIYF. In DNA form, the CDR3 reads TGTGCCAGCAGTTTCGATGTCGCGTCCTTGGGCAACACCATATATTTT.

The chain couples TRBV11-2 to TRBJ2-2; TRBD2 aligns across 7 bases. This CDR3 has 16 amino acids. V was pared by 3 bases and J by 5 bases, with 9 bases of the junction left unmatched. Looked up from germline, CDR1 is SGHAT and CDR2 is FQNNGV. Here the CDR3 DNA reads TGTGCCAGCAGCTTTCAACTTCTGGGGGGGACCGGGGAGCTGTTTTTT. Translated, it gives CASSFQLLGGTGELFF.

The V call is TRBV19, the J call TRBJ2-7; tentative D call: TRBD2 (5 bases). Germline V CDR1 and CDR2: LNHDA, SQIVND (reference sequence). Trimming took 4 bases from V and 5 from J, leaving 21 bases between them. This CDR3 region has 16 residues. The CDR3 region has the DNA TGTGCCAGTAGTAGTCTTATCACTAGGAAGGCCAACGAGCAGTACTTC. It is translated as CASSSLITRKANEQYF.

The CDR3 nucleotides read TGTGCCAGCAGCGAAACAGGGGAGACCCAGTACTTC. Amino acid sequence: CASSETGETQYF. This rearrangement joins TRBV5-4 to TRBJ2-5; tentative D call: TRBD1 (6 bases). V shed 4 bases and J shed 5 bases, with 9 bases lying between them. From germline, CDR1 is SGHNT and CDR2 YYREEE (reference sequence). This CDR3 is 12 amino acids long.

The V call is TRBV10-2, the J call TRBJ1-4; D is possibly TRBD1 (5 bases). V lost 4 bases and J lost 7, with 22 bases in between. Per germline, CDR1 WSHSY and CDR2 SAAADI. This CDR3 comprises 17 residues. CDR3 protein: CASSGSRAGAMSEKLFF. CDR3 in DNA: TGCGCCAGCAGTGGAAGCAGGGCTGGCGCCATGAGTGAAAAACTGTTTTTT.

The V call is TRBV10-2, the J call TRBJ2-1; 9 positions match TRBD1. J lost 5 bases, V lost 6 bases, and 5 bases had no gene match. This CDR3 region has 14 residues. Germline CDR1 and CDR2: WSHSY and SAAADI. The CDR3 nucleotides read TGCGCCAGCAGGGGGACAGGGTTTGACAATGAGCAGTTCTTC. Its protein is CASRGTGFDNEQFF.

The chain couples TRBV12-5 to TRBJ1-1, with D uncertain. Germline CDR1 is LGHNT and CDR2 is FRNRAP. Trimming shortened V by 4 bases and J by 10 bases, and 16 bases separated the two germline ends. CDR3 length: 13 amino acids. CDR3 sequence reads: CASGSPPESRAFF. CDR3 in DNA: TGTGCTAGTGGTTCCCCGCCCGAGTCAAGAGCTTTCTTT.

This chain uses TRBV10-3 with TRBJ1-2; TRBD1 matches 7 bases. Unmatched junction bases numbered 3, after V lost 3 bases and J lost 2 bases. There are 14 residues in the CDR3. CDR1 and CDR2 from the germline V gene are ENHRY and SYGVKD. CDR3 DNA: TGTGCCATCAGTGAACAGGGGATGAACTATGGCTACACCTTC. It codes for CAISEQGMNYGYTF.

This chain uses TRBV30 with TRBJ1-4; 9 nucleotides line up with TRBD1. The CDR3 consists of 13 residues. With V trimmed by 7 bases and J by 10 bases, 10 bases remained unmatched. The germline CDR1 and CDR2 sequences are GTSNPN and SVGIG (reference sequence). The chain's CDR3 is CALSGQGFRKLFF. The CDR3 nucleotides read TGTGCCTTGTCGGGACAGGGTTTCCGAAAACTGTTTTTT.

Turning to this clone: The junction departs from the called germline gene at one end, perhaps through a read error. CDR3 sequence reads: CSSSLTGHSNQPQHF. The CDR3 DNA sequence: TGTTCCAGCAGCTTAACAGGCCATAGCAATCAGCCCCAGCATTTT. This chain connects TRBV7-9 to TRBJ1-5; D is possibly TRBD1 (5 bases). This CDR3 is 15 amino acids long. CDR1 SEHNR and CDR2 FQNEAQ come from the germline V gene (reference sequence).

This chain connects TRBV30 to TRBJ1-5; TRBD1 might be the D (5 bases). Between the trimmed V and J ends, which lost 0 bases and 2 bases, there was a span of 20 bases. Germline values: CDR1 GTSNPN, CDR2 SVGIG (reference sequence). The CDR3 length is 18 residues. The CDR3 DNA reads as TGTGCCTGGAGTGTATTTAGTCCCTTACAGGCTCGCAATCAGCCCCAGCATTTT. Protein product: CAWSVFSPLQARNQPQHF.

This clone was recorded a few times. This sequence joins TRBV5-1 and TRBJ2-7; the match to TRBD1 covers 9 bases. The germline V gene encodes CDR1 SGHRS and CDR2 YFSETQ. CDR3 length: 15 residues. Germline trimming cut 4 bases from V and 2 bases from J; bases unmatched to any gene: 7. This CDR3 is CASSGHGQGPYEQYF. The DNA for the CDR3 is TGCGCCAGCAGCGGTCACGGACAGGGGCCCTACGAGCAGTACTTC. The whole variable domain, filled in from reference TRBV5-1 and TRBJ2-7, reads KAGVTQTPRYLIKTRGQQVTLSCSPISGHRSVSWYQQTPGQGLQFLFEYFSETQRNKGNFPGRFSGRQFSNSRSEMNVSTLELGDSALYLCASSGHGQGPYEQYFGPGTRLTVT.

This clone appeared a single time. The chain couples TRBV5-4 to TRBJ1-2; tentative D call: TRBD1 (5 bases). Per the germline V gene, CDR1 is SGHNT and CDR2 is YYREEE (reference sequence). This CDR3 has 14 residues. Between the trimmed V and J ends, which lost 0 bases and 4 bases, there was a span of 10 bases. CDR3 sequence (DNA): TGTGCCAGCAGCTTGGCCGATCAGGGCTATGGCTACACCTTC. Its protein is CASSLADQGYGYTF.

Concerning this clone itself: The sample contains more than one DNA sequence encoding this CDR3. The chain couples TRBV28 to TRBJ1-2; possibly TRBD1 for D (5 bases). V was trimmed by 3 bases and J by 2 bases, leaving 10 bases between them. CDR1 and CDR2 (germline): MDHEN, SYDVKM. The CDR3 has 14 amino acids. CDR3 in amino acids: CASSFSGINYGYTF. DNA of the CDR3: TGTGCCAGCAGTTTCTCAGGGATAAACTATGGCTACACCTTC.

The chain employs TRBV19 and TRBJ2-7; D gene unclear. CDR1 is LNHDA and CDR2 is SQIVND in the germline V gene (reference sequence). V lost 1 base, J lost 2 bases, and 9 bases lay in between. CDR3 size: 14 residues. The CDR3 nucleotides read TGTGCCAGTAGTATAGGCGGCAGAACCTACGAGCAGTACTTC. This gives the protein CASSIGGRTYEQYF.

V is TRBV18 and J is TRBJ2-4; TRBD1 might be the D (7 bases). Trimming pared 8 bases from V and 10 bases from J, leaving 24 bases between. Germline values: CDR1 KGHSH, CDR2 LQKENI. This CDR3 has 15 residues. The CDR3 bases are TGTGCCAGCGAAGGGGACCGTGGCAGGGGGAGGATTCAGTACTTC. Translated: CASEGDRGRGRIQYF.

The chain joins TRBV5-1 to TRBJ2-5; 11 nucleotides agree with TRBD2. This CDR3 comprises 16 residues. The ends lost 3 bases at V and 2 bases at J; junction bases unmatched: 6. Germline V gene sequence: CDR1 SGHRS, CDR2 YFSETQ. The CDR3 spells CASSSTSGSEQETQYF. CDR3 coding DNA: TGCGCCAGCAGCTCTACTAGCGGGAGTGAGCAAGAGACCCAGTACTTC.

V and J are TRBV9 and TRBJ1-3; weak D call: TRBD1 (5 bases). V was shortened by 0 bases and J by 8 bases, with 12 bases between the two germline ends. Germline CDR1 is SGDLS and CDR2 is YYNGEE. The CDR3 extends over 14 amino acids. The CDR3 here is CASSVEQGVDTIYF. The CDR3 region has the DNA TGTGCCAGCAGCGTAGAGCAGGGCGTGGACACCATATATTTT. Full variable domain (remainder filled in from reference TRBV9 and TRBJ1-3): DSGVTQTPKHLITATGQRVTLRCSPRSGDLSVYWYQQSLDQGLQFLIQYYNGEERAKGNILERFSAQQFPDLHSELNLSSLELGDSALYFCASSVEQGVDTIYFGEGSWLTVV.

The V gene is TRBV20-1, the J gene TRBJ1-1, with D possibly being TRBD1 (6 bases). Germline V gene data show CDR1 as DFQATT and CDR2 as SNEGSKA (reference sequence). The CDR3 is 11 residues long. Trimming shortened V by 6 bases and J by 6 bases, and 11 bases separated the two germline ends. Here the CDR3 reads CSATGISEAFF. CDR3 in DNA: TGCAGTGCAACAGGGATTTCTGAAGCTTTCTTT.

The J gene is TRBJ2-1, the V gene TRBV28, with TRBD1 matching over 7 bases. This CDR3 spans 12 amino acids. The V gene end was trimmed by 6 bases and the J gene end by 12 bases; junction bases not matched to a gene: 8. Germline CDR1 reads MDHEN; CDR2 reads SYDVKM. The CDR3 nucleotides read TGTGCCAGCAGCTCCGGGACAGAAGTGCAGTTCTTC. Translated: CASSSGTEVQFF.

This chain connects TRBV4-1 to TRBJ2-3; possibly TRBD1 for D (6 bases). Germline V CDR1 and CDR2: MGHRA, YSYEKL. The V gene lost 1 base and the J gene lost 2 bases, with 13 bases spanning the gap. The CDR3 extends over 16 amino acids. CDR3 bases: TGCGCCAGCAGCCAAGTGGGGGCCATAATCACAGATACGCAGTATTTT. Protein sequence: CASSQVGAIITDTQYF.

This clone was observed a single time. The chain combines TRBV11-3 with TRBJ2-7; TRBD2 aligns across 8 bases. The germline V gene encodes CDR1 SGHNT and CDR2 YENEEA. V lost 5 bases and J lost 3; bases outside the gene matches: 3. This CDR3 has 13 amino acids. The CDR3 spells CASSRGGRYEQYF. The CDR3 DNA follows: TGTGCCAGCAGCCGGGGGGGCCGCTACGAGCAGTACTTC.

The chain recombines TRBV5-6 with TRBJ2-5; TRBD2 aligns across 7 bases. Germline CDR1 reads SGHDT; CDR2 reads YYEEEE. V was clipped by 1 base and J by 5 bases; unmatched bases: 8. CDR3 size: 15 residues. The CDR3 DNA sequence: TGTGCCAGCAGCTTGTCAAGGACTAGTGTGGAGACCCAGTACTTC. Its protein is CASSLSRTSVETQYF.

The rearrangement uses TRBV5-1 and TRBJ1-4; TRBD1 might be the D (6 bases). Trimming shortened V by 5 bases and J by 3 bases, and 14 bases separated the two germline ends. Germline V gene data show CDR1 as SGHRS and CDR2 as YFSETQ. This CDR3 contains 15 residues. The DNA for the CDR3 is TGCGCCAGCAGACTAAATAGACAGGCTAATGAAAAACTGTTTTTT. This encodes CASRLNRQANEKLFF.

The V call is TRBV13, the J call TRBJ2-7, with TRBD1 matching over 7 bases. There are 14 residues in the CDR3. Germline CDR1 reads PRHDT; CDR2 reads FYEKMQ (reference sequence). The J segment lost 3 bases and the V segment lost 4 bases, leaving 6 bases of the junction unmatched. The CDR3 loop reads CASSSTTGSYEQYF. The CDR3 DNA reads as TGTGCCAGCAGCTCGACGACAGGGAGCTACGAGCAGTACTTC.

The gene calls are TRBV7-7 and TRBJ2-1, with 8 bases that match TRBD2. Trimming at V came to 5 bases and at J to 6 bases, leaving 6 bases not matched to a gene. Germline V gene data show CDR1 as SSHAT and CDR2 as FNYEAQ (reference sequence). This CDR3 has 14 residues. CDR3 sequence reads: CASSPGLASNEQFF. Written as DNA, the CDR3 is TGTGCCAGCAGCCCCGGACTAGCCAGCAATGAGCAGTTCTTC.

J is TRBJ2-1 and V is TRBV5-4, with TRBD2 matching over 7 bases. Germline values: CDR1 SGHNT, CDR2 YYREEE (reference sequence). The CDR3 has 15 amino acids. The junction had 6 bases not matched to a gene; V was cut back by 0 bases and J by 6 bases. This CDR3 reads CASSLEVREANEQFF. The CDR3 DNA reads as TGTGCCAGCAGCTTGGAAGTCCGGGAGGCCAATGAGCAGTTCTTC.

The chain recombines TRBV10-1 with TRBJ2-1; TRBD2 agrees at 8 bases. CDR3 length: 15 residues. Per the germline V gene, CDR1 is WNHNN and CDR2 is SYGVQD (reference sequence). V lost 4 bases, J lost 5 bases, and 7 bases stayed unmatched. CDR3 region: CASSGGQRGNNEQFF. CDR3 coding DNA: TGCGCCAGCAGTGGTGGGCAGCGGGGGAACAATGAGCAGTTCTTC.

A few counts support this clone. The chain recombines TRBV4-1 with TRBJ2-7, with 7 positions matching TRBD2. In germline, CDR1 is MGHRA, CDR2 YSYEKL. V lost 1 base to trimming and J lost 4 bases; unmatched junction nucleotides: 1. The CDR3 has 13 amino acids. The CDR3 DNA follows: TGCGCCAGCAGCCAAGGGGGGGGGTACGAGCAGTACTTC. Protein: CASSQGGGYEQYF.

The genes are TRBV5-6 and TRBJ1-5, with D unclear. CDR1 is SGHDT, CDR2 YYEEEE, per germline. The V end lost 2 bases, the J end lost 1 base, and 4 bases lay between the germline ends. The length of the CDR3 is 13 residues. This CDR3 reads CASSFRSNQPQHF. The CDR3 DNA sequence: TGTGCCAGCAGCTTCCGGAGCAATCAGCCCCAGCATTTT.

The chain is built from TRBV11-2 and TRBJ2-1; D perhaps matches TRBD1 (5 bases). Looked up from germline, CDR1 is SGHAT and CDR2 is FQNNGV. V dropped 5 bases and J dropped 5 bases, with 13 bases sitting between them. The CDR3 is 14 amino acids. The CDR3 bases are TGTGCCAGCAGCCCCCTTGGGGCAGACAATGAGCAGTTCTTC. As protein: CASSPLGADNEQFF. The full variable domain, with the rest looked up from reference TRBV11-2 and TRBJ2-1, is EAGVAQSPRYKIIEKRQSVAFWCNPISGHATLYWYQQILGQGPKLLIQFQNNGVVDDSQLPKDRFSAERLKGVDSTLKIQPAKLEDSAVYLCASSPLGADNEQFFGPGTRLTVL.

V gene TRBV15 combines with J gene TRBJ2-7, with D possibly TRBD1 on 6 matching bases. The CDR3 spans 14 residues. Germline assignment: CDR1 LNHNV and CDR2 YYDKDF (reference sequence). Trimming removed 5 bases at V and 2 bases at J, with 13 bases between. CDR3 in DNA: TGTGCCACCAGCGAGGGAGCAGGGGCCTACGAGCAGTACTTC. It is translated as CATSEGAGAYEQYF. The whole variable domain, filled in from reference TRBV15 and TRBJ2-7, reads DAMVIQNPRYQVTQFGKPVTLSCSQTLNHNVMYWYQQKSSQAPKLLFHYYDKDFNNEADTPDNFQSRRPNTSFCFLDIRSPGLGDTAMYLCATSEGAGAYEQYFGPGTRLTVT.